This T cell receptor (beta chain) was identified during a study of early T cells in non-severe SARS-CoV-2 infection. Unique molecular identifiers were added to individual cDNA molecules. TCRdb fed the 5' RACE reads into MiXCR, producing one record per CDR3 protein. The table lists 30,000 to 40,000 distinct CDR3 sequences, about 7% of them singletons. V was clipped by 3 bases and J by 1 base; unmatched bases: 11. The CDR3 is 17 residues long. Germline V gives CDR1 MGHRA, CDR2 YSYEKL. This clonotype was seen ten or more times. J is TRBJ1-1 and V is TRBV4-1; 7 bases are a match to TRBD1. Specimen: whole blood, collected at baseline. This receptor was taken from an adult who was a healthcare worker with PCR-confirmed SARS-CoV-2 infection or an uninfected control (not recorded which). CDR3 sequence reads: CASSHRQGRLGNTEAFF. The CDR3 nucleotides read TGCGCCAGCAGCCATAGACAGGGACGGTTGGGGAACACTGAAGCTTTCTTT.